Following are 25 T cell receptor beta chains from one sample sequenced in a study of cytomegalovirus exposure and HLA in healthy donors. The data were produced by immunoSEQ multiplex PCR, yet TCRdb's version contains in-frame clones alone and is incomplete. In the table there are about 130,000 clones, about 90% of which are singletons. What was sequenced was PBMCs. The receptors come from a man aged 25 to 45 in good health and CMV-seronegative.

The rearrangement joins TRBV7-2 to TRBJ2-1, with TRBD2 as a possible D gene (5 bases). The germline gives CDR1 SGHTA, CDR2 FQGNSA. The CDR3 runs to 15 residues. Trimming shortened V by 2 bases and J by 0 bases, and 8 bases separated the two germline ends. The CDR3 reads CASSLRADSYNEQFF. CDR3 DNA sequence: TGTGCCAGCAGCTTACGAGCGGACTCCTACAATGAGCAGTTCTTC.

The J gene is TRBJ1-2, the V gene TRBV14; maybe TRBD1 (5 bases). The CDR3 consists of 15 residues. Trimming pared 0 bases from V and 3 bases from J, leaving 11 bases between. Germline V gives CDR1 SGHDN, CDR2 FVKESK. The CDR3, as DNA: TGTGCCAGCAGCCAAGAAAGGAGGGGTTACTATGGCTACACCTTC. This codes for CASSQERRGYYGYTF.

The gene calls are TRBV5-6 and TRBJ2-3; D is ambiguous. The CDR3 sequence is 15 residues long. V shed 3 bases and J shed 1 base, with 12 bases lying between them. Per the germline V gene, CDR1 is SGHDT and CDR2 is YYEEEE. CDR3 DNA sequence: TGTGCCAGCAGCTCTAGTTTGCTCGGCACAGATACGCAGTATTTT. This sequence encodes CASSSSLLGTDTQYF.

The CDR3: CASSLGLGVNYGYTF. The CDR3 DNA reads TGCGCCAGCAGCTTAGGTTTGGGAGTTAACTATGGCTACACCTTC. This chain joins TRBV5-1 and TRBJ1-2; D unclear. The V end lost 2 bases, the J end lost 1 base, and 12 bases lay between the germline ends. Germline CDR1 reads SGHRS; CDR2 reads YFSETQ. The CDR3 has 15 residues.

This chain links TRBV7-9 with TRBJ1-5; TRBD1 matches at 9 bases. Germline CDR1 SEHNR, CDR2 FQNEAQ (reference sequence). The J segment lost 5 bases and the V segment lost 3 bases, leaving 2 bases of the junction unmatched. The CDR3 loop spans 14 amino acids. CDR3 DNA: TGTGCCAGCAGCTTCGACAGGGGGGATCAGCCCCAGCATTTT. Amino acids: CASSFDRGDQPQHF.

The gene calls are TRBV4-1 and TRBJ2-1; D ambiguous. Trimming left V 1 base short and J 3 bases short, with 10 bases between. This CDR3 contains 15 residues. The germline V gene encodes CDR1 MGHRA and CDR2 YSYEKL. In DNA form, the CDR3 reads TGCGCCAGCAGCCAAGGGTTAGGAGACTACAATGAGCAGTTCTTC. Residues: CASSQGLGDYNEQFF.

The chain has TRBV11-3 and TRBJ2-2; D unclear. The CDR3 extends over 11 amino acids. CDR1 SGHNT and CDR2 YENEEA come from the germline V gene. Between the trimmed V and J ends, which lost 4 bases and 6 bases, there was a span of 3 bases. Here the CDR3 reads CASSSAGELFF. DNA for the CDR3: TGTGCCAGCAGCTCTGCCGGGGAGCTGTTTTTT. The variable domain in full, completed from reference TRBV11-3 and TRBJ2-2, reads EAGVVQSPRYKIIEKKQPVAFWCNPISGHNTLYWYLQNLGQGPELLIRYENEEAVDDSQLPKDRFSAERLKGVDSTLKIQPAELGDSAVYLCASSSAGELFFGEGSRLTVL.

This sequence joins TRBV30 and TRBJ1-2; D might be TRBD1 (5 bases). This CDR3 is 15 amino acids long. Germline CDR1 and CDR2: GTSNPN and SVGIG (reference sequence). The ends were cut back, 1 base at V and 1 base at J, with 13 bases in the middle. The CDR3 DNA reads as TGTGCCTGGAGTGCGAATATGGGGGGTAACTATGGCTACACCTTC. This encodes CAWSANMGGNYGYTF.

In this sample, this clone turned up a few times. CDR3 region: CASSVKGDLNSPLHF. The DNA of the CDR3 is TGTGCCAGCAGCGTGAAGGGGGACCTTAATTCACCCCTCCACTTT. The chain recombines TRBV9 with TRBJ1-6; possibly TRBD1 for D (6 bases). This CDR3 has 15 amino acids. CDR1 is SGDLS and CDR2 is YYNGEE in the germline V gene. With 2 bases removed from V and 6 bases from J, the gap between germline ends came to 12 bases.

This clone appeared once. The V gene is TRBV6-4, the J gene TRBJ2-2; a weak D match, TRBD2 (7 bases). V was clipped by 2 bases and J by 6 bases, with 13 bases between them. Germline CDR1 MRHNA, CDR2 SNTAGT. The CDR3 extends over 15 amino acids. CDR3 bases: TGTGCCAGCAGTGACAACCGGGGGGCGCCCGGGGAGCTGTTTTTT. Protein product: CASSDNRGAPGELFF.

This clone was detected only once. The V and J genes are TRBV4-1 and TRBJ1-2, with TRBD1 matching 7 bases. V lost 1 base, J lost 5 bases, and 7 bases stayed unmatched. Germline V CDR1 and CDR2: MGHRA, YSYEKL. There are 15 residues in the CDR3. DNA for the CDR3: TGCGCCAGCAGCCAAGGGGGGACAGAAGAATATGGCTACACCTTC. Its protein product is CASSQGGTEEYGYTF.

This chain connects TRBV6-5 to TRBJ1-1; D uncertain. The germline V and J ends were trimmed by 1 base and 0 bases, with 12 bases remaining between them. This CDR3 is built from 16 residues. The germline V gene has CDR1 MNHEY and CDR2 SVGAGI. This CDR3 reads CASSYYGRGLNTEAFF. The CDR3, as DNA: TGTGCCAGCAGTTACTACGGACGGGGATTGAACACTGAAGCTTTCTTT.

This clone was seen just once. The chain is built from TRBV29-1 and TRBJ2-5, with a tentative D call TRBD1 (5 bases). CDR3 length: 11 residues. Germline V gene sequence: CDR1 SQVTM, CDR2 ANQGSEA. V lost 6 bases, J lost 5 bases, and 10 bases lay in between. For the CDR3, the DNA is TGCAGCGTGACGACAGTGGAGACCCAGTACTTC. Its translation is CSVTTVETQYF.

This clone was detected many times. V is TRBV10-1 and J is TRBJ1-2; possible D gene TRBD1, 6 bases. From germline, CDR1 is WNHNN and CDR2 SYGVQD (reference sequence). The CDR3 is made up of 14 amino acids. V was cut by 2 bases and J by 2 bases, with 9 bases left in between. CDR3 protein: CASSERGGNYGYTF. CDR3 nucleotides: TGCGCCAGCAGTGAGAGGGGGGGGAACTATGGCTACACCTTC.

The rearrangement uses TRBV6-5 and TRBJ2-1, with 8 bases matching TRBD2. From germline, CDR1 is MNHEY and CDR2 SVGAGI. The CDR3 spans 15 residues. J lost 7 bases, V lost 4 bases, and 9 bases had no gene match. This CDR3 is CASSSSGLDGNEQFF. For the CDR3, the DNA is TGTGCCAGCAGTTCCTCGGGACTAGACGGGAATGAGCAGTTCTTC.

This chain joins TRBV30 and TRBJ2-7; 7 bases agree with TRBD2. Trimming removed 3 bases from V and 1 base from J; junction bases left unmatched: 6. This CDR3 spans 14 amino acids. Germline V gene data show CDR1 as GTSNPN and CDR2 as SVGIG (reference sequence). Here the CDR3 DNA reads TGTGCCTGGAGCCATGGACTAGTATCCTACGAGCAGTACTTC. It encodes CAWSHGLVSYEQYF.

CDR3 residues: CASSMLAGNEQFF. The CDR3 DNA reads as TGTGCCAGTAGTATGCTAGCGGGAAATGAGCAGTTCTTC. This sequence joins TRBV19 and TRBJ2-1, with 9 bases matching TRBD2. The CDR3 totals 13 residues. Germline-derived CDR1 and CDR2 are LNHDA and SQIVND (reference sequence). Trimming cost V 3 bases and J 7 bases; bases outside gene matches: 1. The variable domain in full, with the rest retrieved from reference TRBV19 and TRBJ2-1, is DGGITQSPKYLFRKEGQNVTLSCEQNLNHDAMYWYRQDPGQGLRLIYYSQIVNDFQKGDIAEGYSVSREKKESFPLTVTSAQKNPTAFYLCASSMLAGNEQFFGPGTRLTVL.

The CDR3: CASSLGAVTTNEKLFF. The CDR3 DNA reads TGCGCCAGCAGCTTGGGGGCTGTAACAACTAATGAAAAACTGTTTTTT. The gene calls are TRBV5-1 and TRBJ1-4; D gene ambiguous. V lost 0 bases and J lost 0, with 9 bases in between. CDR1 and CDR2 (germline): SGHRS, YFSETQ. The CDR3 consists of 16 residues.

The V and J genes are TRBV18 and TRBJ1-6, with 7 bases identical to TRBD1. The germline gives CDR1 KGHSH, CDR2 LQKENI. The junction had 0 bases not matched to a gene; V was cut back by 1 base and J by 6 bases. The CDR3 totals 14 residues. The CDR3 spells CASSPQGANSPLHF. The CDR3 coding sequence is TGTGCCAGCTCACCACAGGGGGCTAATTCACCCCTCCACTTT.

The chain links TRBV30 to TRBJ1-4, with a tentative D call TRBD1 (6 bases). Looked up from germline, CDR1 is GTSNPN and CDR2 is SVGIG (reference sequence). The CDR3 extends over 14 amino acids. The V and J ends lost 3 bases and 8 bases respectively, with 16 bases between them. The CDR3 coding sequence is TGTGCCTGGAGCAGGGGAGCCAAGTTCGAAAAACTGTTTTTT. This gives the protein CAWSRGAKFEKLFF.

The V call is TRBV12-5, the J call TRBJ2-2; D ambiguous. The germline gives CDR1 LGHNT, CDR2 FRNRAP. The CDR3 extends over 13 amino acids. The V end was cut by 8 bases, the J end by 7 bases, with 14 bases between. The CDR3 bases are TGTGCTAGTAATACATTTTCGGGCGGGGAGCTGTTTTTT. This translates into CASNTFSGGELFF.

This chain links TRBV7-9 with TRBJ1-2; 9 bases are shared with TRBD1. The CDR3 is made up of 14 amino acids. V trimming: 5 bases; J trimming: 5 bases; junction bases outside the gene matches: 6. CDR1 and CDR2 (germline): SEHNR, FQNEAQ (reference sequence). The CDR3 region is CASSPLGQGYGYTF. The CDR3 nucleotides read TGTGCCAGCAGCCCATTAGGACAGGGGTATGGCTACACCTTC.

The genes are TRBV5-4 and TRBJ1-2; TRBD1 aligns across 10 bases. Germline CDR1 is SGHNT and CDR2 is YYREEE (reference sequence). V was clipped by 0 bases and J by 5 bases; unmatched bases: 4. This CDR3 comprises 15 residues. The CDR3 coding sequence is TGTGCCAGCAGCTTGGCGGGACAGGGGCTGTATGGCTACACCTTC. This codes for CASSLAGQGLYGYTF.

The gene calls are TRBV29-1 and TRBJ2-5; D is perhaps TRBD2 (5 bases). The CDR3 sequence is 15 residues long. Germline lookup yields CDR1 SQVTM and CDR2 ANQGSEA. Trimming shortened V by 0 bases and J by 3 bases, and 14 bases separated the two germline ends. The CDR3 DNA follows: TGCAGCGTTGAAGATGGTGGAGGATTTAAAGAGACCCAGTACTTC. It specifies CSVEDGGGFKETQYF.

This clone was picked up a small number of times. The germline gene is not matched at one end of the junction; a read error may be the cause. The CDR3 DNA reads TGTGCCAGCACCGTAGGCGGAAACCGGCCAGATACGCAGTATTTT. It specifies CASTVGGNRPDTQYF. The chain joins TRBV9 to TRBJ2-3; the D is unclear. Germline values: CDR1 SGDLS, CDR2 YYNGEE. The CDR3 sequence is 15 residues long.